This T cell receptor (beta chain) was observed in a study of blood T cell repertoires in COVID-19. Whole-study context: In each case, the material was cDNA or gDNA derived from T cells, B-cell-depleted T cells, or PBMCs.

Methods used by the authors: Estimates of nucleated cell counts were drawn from the amplification of reference gene primers. Only in-frame clones appear in the TCRdb table, and some are missing; sequencing was by immunoSEQ multiplex PCR. That table is the source of V, J and clone size, and D and trimming were worked out from the DNA. The profile shows over 350,000 clones, approximately 87% of them singletons. This CDR3 is built from 13 residues. With 7 bases removed from V and 6 bases from J, the gap between germline ends came to 13 bases. Germline assignment: CDR1 MDHEN and CDR2 SYDVKM. Material for sequencing was PBMCs or T cells enriched from blood (not recorded which). This rearrangement joins TRBV28 to TRBJ1-5, with D possibly matching TRBD1 (5 bases). This sequence was found in a woman aged 45-60 years who had recovered from COVID-19. CDR3 bases: TGTGCCAGCATGTGGGGGGGAGGTCAGCCCCAGCATTTT. Protein sequence: CASMWGGGQPQHF. The full variable domain, rest sourced from reference TRBV28 and TRBJ1-5, is DVKVTQSSRYLVKRTGEKVFLECVQDMDHENMFWYRQDPGLGLRLIYFSYDVKMKEKGDIPEGYSVSREKKERFSLILESASTNQTSMYLCASMWGGGQPQHFGDGTRLSIL.